Below, one T cell receptor beta chain is given with its context. As yet, its antigen is unknown. Measured with immunoSEQ multiplex PCR; TCRdb has only the in-frame clones, and not every one. The repertoire holds about 73,000 clones, with about 86% as singletons. The data derive from a study of OX40 agonist ivuxolimab in advanced cancers. Study overall: Previous treatment with anti-PD-1, anti-PD-L1 or anti-CTLA-4 therapy was allowed; 40% had received some.

Trimming cost V 2 bases and J 1 base; bases outside gene matches: 7. The CDR3 loop spans 15 amino acids. CDR1 is GTSNPN, CDR2 SVGIG, per germline (reference sequence). Study-level results: Researchers report that CD8+ T cells had, on average, more expanded clones than CD4+.

Systemic immunosuppression or a history of autoimmune disease excluded patients. Material: CD4+ or CD8+ T cells sorted from blood, obtained in a trial of the OX40 agonist ivuxolimab. The chain combines TRBV30 with TRBJ1-1; TRBD1 matches at 7 bases. The receptor's source is an adult with an advanced solid tumor such as melanoma, head and neck, liver or kidney cancer. The CDR3 DNA sequence: TGTGCCTGGAGTAAATCGACAGGGTCGAACACTGAAGCTTTCTTT. Amino acids: CAWSKSTGSNTEAFF.